The clone carrying this T cell receptor (delta chain) was recorded at least ten times. The antigen remains undetermined. A much larger clone lies one base from this, so it may be a read error. Distinct nucleotide sequences in the sample also encode this CDR3. These data are taken from a study of γδ T cells in repeated Plasmodium falciparum infection. Looking at the study overall: Timepoints: baseline, immediately before selected infections, and 21 days after every infection. Malian gammadelta TCRs were studied during no-transmission periods and across acute malaria episodes.

Points from the study as a whole: Many TCRgamma sequences overlapped between individuals in stable Vgamma9/Vdelta2+ repertoires. Vdelta2-negative gammadelta repertoires, largely Vdelta1+, seemingly showed infection-driven waves of new clonal selection.

In germline, CDR1 is TSWWSYY, CDR2 QGS. V gave up 2 bases and J gave up 11 bases, with 21 bases separating them. The CDR3 runs 15 residues. Bulk repertoires came from Vgamma9/Vdelta2+ or Vdelta2-negative gammadelta T cells flow-sorted from PBMC. TCRdb re-analyzed the multiplex PCR reads via CATT. The repertoire holds roughly 90,000 delta-chain clones, with roughly 1.4% as singletons. Sequencing was done on a sample of gamma-delta T cells from blood. The V call is TRDV1, the J call TRDJ1, with no clear D. The TCR comes from a pool of human donors (malaria-infected and uninfected, not separated). The CDR3 protein is CALGETPHRRDHLIF. CDR3 DNA: TGTGCTCTTGGGGAAACTCCTCACAGGAGGGACCACCTCATCTTT.